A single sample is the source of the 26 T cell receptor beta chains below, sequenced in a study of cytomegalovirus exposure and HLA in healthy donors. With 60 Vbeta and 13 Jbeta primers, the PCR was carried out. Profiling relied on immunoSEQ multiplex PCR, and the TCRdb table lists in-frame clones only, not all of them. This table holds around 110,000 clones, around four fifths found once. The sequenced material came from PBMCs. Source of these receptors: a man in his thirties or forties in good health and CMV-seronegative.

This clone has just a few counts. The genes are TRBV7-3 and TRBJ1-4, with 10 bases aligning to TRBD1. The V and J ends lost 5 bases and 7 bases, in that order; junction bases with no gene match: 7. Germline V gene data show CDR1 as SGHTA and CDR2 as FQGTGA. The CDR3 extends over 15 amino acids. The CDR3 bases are TGTGCCAGCAGCCCGCCTGGGACAGGGGCTGAAAAACTGTTTTTT. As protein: CASSPPGTGAEKLFF. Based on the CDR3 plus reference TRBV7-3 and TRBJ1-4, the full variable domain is GAGVSQTPSNKVTEKGKYVELRCDPISGHTALYWYRQSLGQGPEFLIYFQGTGAADDSGLPNDRFFAVRPEGSVSTLKIQRTERGDSAVYLCASSPPGTGAEKLFFGSGTQLSVL.

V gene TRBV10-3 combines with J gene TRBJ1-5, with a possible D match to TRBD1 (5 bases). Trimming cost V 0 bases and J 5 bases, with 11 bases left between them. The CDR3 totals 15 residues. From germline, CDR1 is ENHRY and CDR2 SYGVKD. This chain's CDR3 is CAISESPDTDQPQHF. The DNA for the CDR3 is TGTGCCATCAGTGAGTCGCCGGACACAGATCAGCCCCAGCATTTT.

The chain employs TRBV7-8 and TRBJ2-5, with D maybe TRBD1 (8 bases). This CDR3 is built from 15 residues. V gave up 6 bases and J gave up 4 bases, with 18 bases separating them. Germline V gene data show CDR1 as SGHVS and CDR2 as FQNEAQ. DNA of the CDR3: TGTGCCAGCAGAAGGGGGGGGACAGGTGTAGAGACCCAGTACTTC. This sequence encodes CASRRGGTGVETQYF.

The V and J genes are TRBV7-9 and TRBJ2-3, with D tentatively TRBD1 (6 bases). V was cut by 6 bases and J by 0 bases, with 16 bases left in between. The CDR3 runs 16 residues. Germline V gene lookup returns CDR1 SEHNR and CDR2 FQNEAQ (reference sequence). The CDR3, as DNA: TGTGCCAGCAGAGGCGGACAGCGTGATAGCACAGATACGCAGTATTTT. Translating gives CASRGGQRDSTDTQYF.

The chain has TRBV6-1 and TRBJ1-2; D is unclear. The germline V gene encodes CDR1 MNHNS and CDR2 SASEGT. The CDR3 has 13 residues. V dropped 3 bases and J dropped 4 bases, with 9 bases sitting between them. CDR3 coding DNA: TGTGCCAGCAGTGAGTCCGGTAGCTATGGCTACACCTTC. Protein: CASSESGSYGYTF.

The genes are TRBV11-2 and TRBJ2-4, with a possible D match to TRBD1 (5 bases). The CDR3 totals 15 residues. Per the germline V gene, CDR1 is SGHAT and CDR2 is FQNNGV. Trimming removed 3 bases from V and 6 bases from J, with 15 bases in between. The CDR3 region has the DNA TGTGCCAGCAGCTTTAACCTCGACAGATTAAACATTCAGTACTTC. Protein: CASSFNLDRLNIQYF.

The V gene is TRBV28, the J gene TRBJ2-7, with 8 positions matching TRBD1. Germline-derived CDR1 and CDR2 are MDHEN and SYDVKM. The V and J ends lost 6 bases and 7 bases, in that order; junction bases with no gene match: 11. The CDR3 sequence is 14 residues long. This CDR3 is CASRTGTGGLEQYF. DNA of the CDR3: TGTGCCAGCAGGACCGGGACAGGCGGTTTAGAGCAGTACTTC.

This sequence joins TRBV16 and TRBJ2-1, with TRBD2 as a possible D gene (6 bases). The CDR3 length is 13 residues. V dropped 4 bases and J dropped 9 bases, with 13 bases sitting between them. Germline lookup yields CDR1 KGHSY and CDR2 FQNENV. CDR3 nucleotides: TGTGCCAGCAGCCCTCTCTTCGGGGGTGAGCAGTTCTTC. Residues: CASSPLFGGEQFF.

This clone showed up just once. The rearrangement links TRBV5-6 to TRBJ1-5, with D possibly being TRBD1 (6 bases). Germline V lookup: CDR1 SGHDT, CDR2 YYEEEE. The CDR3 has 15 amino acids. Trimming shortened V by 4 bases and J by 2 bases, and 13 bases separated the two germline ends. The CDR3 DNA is TGTGCCAGCAGCCAGACAGGTGAGGGCAATCAGCCCCAGCATTTT. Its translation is CASSQTGEGNQPQHF.

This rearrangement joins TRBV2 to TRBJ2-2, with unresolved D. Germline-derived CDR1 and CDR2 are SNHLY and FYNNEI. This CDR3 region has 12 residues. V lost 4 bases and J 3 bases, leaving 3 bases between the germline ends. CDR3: CASSGDTGELFF. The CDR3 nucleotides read TGTGCCAGCAGTGGAGACACCGGGGAGCTGTTTTTT.

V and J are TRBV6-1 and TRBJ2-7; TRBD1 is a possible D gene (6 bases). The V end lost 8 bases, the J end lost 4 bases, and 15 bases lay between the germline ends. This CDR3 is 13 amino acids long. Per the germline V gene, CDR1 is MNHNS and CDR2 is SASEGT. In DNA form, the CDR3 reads TGTGCCAGCCCCACGGACAGCCTGTACGAGCAGTACTTC. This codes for CASPTDSLYEQYF.

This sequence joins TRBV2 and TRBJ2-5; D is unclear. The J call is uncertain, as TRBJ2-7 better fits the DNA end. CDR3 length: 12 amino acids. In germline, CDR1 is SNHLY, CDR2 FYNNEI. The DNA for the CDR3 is TGTGCCAGCAGGCCCGACACCTACGAGCAGTACTTC. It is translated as CASRPDTYEQYF.

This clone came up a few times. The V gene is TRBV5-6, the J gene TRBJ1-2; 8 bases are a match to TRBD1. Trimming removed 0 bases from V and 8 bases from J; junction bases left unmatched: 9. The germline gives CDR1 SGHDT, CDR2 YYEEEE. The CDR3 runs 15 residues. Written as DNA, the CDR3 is TGTGCCAGCAGCTTGGGGGTCAGGGGGCGCGGGGGCTACACCTTC. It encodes CASSLGVRGRGGYTF.

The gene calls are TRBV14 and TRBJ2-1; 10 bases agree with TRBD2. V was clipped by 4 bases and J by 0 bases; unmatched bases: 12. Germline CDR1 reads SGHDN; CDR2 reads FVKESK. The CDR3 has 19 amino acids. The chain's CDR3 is CASSRSGLALLSSYNEQFF. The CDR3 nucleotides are TGTGCCAGCAGCCGATCGGGACTAGCGCTACTTAGCTCCTACAATGAGCAGTTCTTC.

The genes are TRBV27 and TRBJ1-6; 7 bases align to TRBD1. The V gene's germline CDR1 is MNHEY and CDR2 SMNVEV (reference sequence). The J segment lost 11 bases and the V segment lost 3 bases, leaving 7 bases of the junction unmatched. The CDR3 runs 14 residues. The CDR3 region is CASSLDGTDPPLHF. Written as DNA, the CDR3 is TGTGCCAGCAGTTTGGACGGGACAGATCCACCCCTCCACTTT.

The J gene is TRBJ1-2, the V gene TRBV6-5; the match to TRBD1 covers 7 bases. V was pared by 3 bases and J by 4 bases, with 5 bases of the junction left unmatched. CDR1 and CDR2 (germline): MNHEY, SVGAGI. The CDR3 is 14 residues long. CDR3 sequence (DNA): TGTGCCAGCAGTTATAGGGGGCAGGGCTATGGCTACACCTTC. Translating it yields CASSYRGQGYGYTF.

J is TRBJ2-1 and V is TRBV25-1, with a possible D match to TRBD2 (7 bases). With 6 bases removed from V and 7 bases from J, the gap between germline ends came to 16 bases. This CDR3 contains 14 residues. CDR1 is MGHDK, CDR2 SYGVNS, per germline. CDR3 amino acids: CASREKRGGNEQFF. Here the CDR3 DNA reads TGTGCCAGCAGGGAAAAGAGGGGGGGTAATGAGCAGTTCTTC.

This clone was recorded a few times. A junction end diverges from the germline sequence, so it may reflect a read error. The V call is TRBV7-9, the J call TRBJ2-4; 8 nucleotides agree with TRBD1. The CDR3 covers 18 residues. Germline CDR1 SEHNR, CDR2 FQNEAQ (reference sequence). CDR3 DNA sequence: TGTTCCAGCAGCACCCTCCTCGAGAAGGACAGGGTAGGGAACATTCAGTACTTC. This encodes CSSSTLLEKDRVGNIQYF.

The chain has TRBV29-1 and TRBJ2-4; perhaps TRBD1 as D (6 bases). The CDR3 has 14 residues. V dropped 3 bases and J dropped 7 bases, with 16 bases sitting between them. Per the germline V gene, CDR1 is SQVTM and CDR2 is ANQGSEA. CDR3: CSVDSLGQGNIQYF. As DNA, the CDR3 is TGCAGCGTTGATTCTTTAGGGCAGGGGAACATTCAGTACTTC. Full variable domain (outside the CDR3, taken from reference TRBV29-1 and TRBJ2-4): SAVISQKPSRDICQRGTSLTIQCQVDSQVTMMFWYRQQPGQSLTLIATANQGSEATYESGFVIDKFPISRPNLTFSTLTVSNMSPEDSSIYLCSVDSLGQGNIQYFGAGTRLSVL.

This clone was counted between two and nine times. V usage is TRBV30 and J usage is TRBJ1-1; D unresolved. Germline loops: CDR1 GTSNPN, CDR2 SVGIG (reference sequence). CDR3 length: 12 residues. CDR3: CALGRELREAFF. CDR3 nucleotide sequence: TGTGCTCTCGGTAGGGAGCTCCGAGAAGCTTTCTTT.

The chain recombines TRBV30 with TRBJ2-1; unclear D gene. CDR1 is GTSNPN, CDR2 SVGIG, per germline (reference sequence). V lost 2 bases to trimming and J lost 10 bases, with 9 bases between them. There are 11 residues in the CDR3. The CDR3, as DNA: TGTGCCTGGAGTCCCCTCCTAGAGCAGTTCTTC. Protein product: CAWSPLLEQFF. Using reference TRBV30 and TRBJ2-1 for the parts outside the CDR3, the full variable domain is SQTIHQWPATLVQPVGSPLSLECTVEGTSNPNLYWYRQAAGRGLQLLFYSVGIGQISSEVPQNLSASRPQDRQFILSSKKLLLSDSGFYLCAWSPLLEQFFGPGTRLTVL.

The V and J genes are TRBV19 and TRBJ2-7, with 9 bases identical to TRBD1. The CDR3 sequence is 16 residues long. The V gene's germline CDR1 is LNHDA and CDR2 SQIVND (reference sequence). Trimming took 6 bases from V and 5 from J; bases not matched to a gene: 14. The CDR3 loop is CASSIRSRDRAHEQYF. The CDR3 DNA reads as TGTGCCAGTAGCATAAGGAGCCGGGACAGGGCGCACGAGCAGTACTTC.

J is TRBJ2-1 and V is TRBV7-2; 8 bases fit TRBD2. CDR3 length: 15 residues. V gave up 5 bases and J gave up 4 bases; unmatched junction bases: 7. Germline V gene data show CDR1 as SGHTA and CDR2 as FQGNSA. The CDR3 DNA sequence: TGTGCCAGCAGCCTAAAGCGGGGGCCTTACAATGAGCAGTTCTTC. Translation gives CASSLKRGPYNEQFF.

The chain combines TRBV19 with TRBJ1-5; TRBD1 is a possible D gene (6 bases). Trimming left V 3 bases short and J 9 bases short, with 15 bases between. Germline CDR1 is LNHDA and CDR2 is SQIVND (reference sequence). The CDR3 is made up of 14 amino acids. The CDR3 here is CASSIFGGSRPQHF. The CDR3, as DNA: TGTGCCAGTAGTATTTTTGGGGGCTCAAGGCCCCAGCATTTT. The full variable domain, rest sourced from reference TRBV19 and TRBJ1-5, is DGGITQSPKYLFRKEGQNVTLSCEQNLNHDAMYWYRQDPGQGLRLIYYSQIVNDFQKGDIAEGYSVSREKKESFPLTVTSAQKNPTAFYLCASSIFGGSRPQHFGDGTRLSIL.

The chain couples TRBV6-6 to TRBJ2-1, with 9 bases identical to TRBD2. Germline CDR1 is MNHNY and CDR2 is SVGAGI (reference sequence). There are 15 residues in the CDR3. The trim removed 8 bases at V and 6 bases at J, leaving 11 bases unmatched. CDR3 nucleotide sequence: TGTGCCAGCGCGCCCACTAGCGGGCGGGGCAATGAGCAGTTCTTC. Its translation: CASAPTSGRGNEQFF.

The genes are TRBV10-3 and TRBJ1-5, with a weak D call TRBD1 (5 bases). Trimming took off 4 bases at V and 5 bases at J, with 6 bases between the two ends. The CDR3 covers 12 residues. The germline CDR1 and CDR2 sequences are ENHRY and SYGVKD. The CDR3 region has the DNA TGTGCCATCAGTGGGGGGGATCAGCCCCAGCATTTT. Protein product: CAISGGDQPQHF.